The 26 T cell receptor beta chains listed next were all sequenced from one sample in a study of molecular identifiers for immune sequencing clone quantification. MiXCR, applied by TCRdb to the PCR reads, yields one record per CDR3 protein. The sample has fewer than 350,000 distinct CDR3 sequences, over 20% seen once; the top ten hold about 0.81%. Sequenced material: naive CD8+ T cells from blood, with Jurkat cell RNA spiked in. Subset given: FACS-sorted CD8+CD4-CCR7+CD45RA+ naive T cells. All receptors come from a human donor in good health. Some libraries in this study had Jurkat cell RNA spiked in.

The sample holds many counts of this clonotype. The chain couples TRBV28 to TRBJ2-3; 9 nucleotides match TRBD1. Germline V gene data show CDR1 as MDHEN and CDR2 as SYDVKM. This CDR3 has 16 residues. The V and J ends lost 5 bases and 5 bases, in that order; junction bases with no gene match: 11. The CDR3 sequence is CASSKQGAILRDTQYF. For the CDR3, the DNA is TGTGCCAGCAGTAAACAGGGGGCGATTTTGAGAGATACGCAGTATTTT.

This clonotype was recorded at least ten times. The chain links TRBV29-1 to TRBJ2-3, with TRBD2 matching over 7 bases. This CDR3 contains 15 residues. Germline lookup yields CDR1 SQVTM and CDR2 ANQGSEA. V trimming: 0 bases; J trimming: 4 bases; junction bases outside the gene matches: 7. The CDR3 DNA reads TGCAGCGTTGAAGAGGGGCGGGGGTTTCCAGATACGCAGTATTTT. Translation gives CSVEEGRGFPDTQYF.

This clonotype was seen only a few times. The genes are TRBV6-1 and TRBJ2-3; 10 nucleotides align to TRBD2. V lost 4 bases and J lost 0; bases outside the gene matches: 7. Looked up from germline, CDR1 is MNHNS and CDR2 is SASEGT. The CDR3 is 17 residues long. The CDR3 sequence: CASSALGLAPSTDTQYF. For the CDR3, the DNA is TGTGCCAGCAGTGCCCTGGGACTAGCGCCGAGCACAGATACGCAGTATTTT.

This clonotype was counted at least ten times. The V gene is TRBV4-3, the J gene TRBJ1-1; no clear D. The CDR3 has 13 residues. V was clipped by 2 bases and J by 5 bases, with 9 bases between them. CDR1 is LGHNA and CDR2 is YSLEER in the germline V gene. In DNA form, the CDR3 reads TGCGCCAGCAGCCAACGGACGGGGACTGAAGCTTTCTTT. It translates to CASSQRTGTEAFF.

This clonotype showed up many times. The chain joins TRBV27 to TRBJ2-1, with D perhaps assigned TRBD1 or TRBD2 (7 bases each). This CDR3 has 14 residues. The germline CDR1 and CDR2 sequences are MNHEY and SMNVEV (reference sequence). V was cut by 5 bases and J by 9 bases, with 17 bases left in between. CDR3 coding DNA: TGTGCCAGCAGTATCTATCAGGGGGGGGGTGAGCAGTTCTTC. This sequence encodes CASSIYQGGGEQFF.

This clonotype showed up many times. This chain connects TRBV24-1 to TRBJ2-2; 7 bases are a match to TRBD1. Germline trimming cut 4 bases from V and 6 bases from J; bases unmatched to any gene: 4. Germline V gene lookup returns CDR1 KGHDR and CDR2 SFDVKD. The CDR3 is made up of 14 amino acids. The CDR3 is CATSESDRAGELFF. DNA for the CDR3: TGTGCCACCAGTGAATCAGACAGGGCCGGGGAGCTGTTTTTT.

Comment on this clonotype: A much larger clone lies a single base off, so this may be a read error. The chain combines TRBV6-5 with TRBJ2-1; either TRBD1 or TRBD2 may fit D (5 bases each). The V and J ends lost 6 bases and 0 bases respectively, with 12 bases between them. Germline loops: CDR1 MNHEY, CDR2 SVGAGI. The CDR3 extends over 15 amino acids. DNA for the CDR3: TGTGCCAGCAGCGTGGGACGGTGCTCCTACAATGAGCAGTTCTTC. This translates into CASSVGRCSYNEQFF.

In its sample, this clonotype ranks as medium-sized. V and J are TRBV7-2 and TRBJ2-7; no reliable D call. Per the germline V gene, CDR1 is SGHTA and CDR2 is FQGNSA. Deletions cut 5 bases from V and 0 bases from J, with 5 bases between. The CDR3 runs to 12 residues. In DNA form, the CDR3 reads TGTGCCAGCAGCCCGAGCTCCTACGAGCAGTACTTC. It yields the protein CASSPSSYEQYF.

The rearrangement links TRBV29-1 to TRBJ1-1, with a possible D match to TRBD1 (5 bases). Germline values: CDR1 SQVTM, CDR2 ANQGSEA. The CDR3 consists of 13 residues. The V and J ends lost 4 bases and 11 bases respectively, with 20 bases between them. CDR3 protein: CSVGVGSRVGAFF. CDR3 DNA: TGCAGCGTTGGCGTTGGGAGCAGGGTCGGGGCTTTCTTT.

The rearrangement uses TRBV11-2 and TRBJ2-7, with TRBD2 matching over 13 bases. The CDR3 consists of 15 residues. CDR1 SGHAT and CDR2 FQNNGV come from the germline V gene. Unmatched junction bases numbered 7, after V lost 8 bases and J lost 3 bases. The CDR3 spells CASGPLAGGSYEQYF. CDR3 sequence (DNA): TGTGCCAGCGGCCCACTAGCGGGGGGGAGCTACGAGCAGTACTTC.

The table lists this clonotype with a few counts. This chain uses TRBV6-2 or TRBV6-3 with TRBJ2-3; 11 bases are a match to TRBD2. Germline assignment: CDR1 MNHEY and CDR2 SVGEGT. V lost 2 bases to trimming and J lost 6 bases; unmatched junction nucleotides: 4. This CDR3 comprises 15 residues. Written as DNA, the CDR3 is TGTGCCAGCAGTTACGTAGCTAGCGGGGGGGATACGCAGTATTTT. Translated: CASSYVASGGDTQYF.

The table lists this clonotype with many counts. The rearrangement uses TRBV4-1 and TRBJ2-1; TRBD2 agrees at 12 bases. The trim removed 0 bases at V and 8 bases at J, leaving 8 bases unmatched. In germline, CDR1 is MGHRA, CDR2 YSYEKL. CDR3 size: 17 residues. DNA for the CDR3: TGCGCCAGCAGCCAAGATCCAGGGACTAGCGGGTTGGATGAGCAGTTCTTC. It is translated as CASSQDPGTSGLDEQFF.

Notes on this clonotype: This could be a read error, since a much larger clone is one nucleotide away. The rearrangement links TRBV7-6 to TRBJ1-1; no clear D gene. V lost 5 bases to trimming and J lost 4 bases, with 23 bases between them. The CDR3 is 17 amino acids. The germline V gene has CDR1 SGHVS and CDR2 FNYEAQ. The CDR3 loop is CASSAGPEITLSTEAFF. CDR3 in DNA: TGTGCCAGCAGCGCGGGTCCGGAAATTACCCTGAGCACTGAAGCTTTCTTT.

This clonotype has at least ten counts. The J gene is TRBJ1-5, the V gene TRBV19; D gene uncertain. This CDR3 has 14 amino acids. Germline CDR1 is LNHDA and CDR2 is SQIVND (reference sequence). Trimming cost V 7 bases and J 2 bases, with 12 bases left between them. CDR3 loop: CASNPDGGNQPQHF. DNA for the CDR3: TGTGCCAGTAATCCGGACGGGGGCAATCAGCCCCAGCATTTT.

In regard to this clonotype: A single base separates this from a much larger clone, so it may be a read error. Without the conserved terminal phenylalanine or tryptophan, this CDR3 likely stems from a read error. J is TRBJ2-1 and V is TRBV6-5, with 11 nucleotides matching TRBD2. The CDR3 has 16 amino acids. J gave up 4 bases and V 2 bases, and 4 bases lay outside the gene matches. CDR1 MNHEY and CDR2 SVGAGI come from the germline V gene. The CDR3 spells CASSYGTSGSYNEQFL. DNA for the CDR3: TGTGCCAGCAGTTACGGTACTAGCGGGAGTTACAATGAGCAGTTCCTC.

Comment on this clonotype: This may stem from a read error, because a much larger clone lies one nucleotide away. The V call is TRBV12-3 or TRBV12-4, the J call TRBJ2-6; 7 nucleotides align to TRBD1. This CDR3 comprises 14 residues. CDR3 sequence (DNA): TGTGCCAGCAGTGTTCGACAGGGCCCTTACGTCCCGACTTTC. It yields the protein CASSVRQGPYVPTF.

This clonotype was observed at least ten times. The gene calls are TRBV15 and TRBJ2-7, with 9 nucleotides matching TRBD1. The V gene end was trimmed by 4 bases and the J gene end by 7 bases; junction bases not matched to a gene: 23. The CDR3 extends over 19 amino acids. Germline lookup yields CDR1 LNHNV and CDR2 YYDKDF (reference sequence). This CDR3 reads CATSNQETRTGDLEEEQYF. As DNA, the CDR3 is TGTGCCACCAGCAACCAAGAGACCCGGACAGGGGACCTTGAAGAAGAGCAGTACTTC.

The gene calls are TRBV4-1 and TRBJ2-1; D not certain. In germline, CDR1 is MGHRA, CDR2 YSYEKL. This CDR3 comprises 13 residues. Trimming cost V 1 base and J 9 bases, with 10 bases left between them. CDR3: CASSQVSSSEQFF. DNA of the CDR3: TGCGCCAGCAGCCAAGTTTCATCTAGTGAGCAGTTCTTC.

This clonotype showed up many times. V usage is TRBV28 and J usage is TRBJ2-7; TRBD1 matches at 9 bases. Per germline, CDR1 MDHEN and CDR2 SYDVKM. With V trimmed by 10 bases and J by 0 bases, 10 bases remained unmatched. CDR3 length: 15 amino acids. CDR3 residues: CATSLGQGLSYEQYF. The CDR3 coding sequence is TGTGCCACAAGTCTGGGACAGGGCCTCTCCTACGAGCAGTACTTC. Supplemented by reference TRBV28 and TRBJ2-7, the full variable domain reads DVKVTQSSRYLVKRTGEKVFLECVQDMDHENMFWYRQDPGLGLRLIYFSYDVKMKEKGDIPEGYSVSREKKERFSLILESASTNQTSMYLCATSLGQGLSYEQYFGPGTRLTVT.

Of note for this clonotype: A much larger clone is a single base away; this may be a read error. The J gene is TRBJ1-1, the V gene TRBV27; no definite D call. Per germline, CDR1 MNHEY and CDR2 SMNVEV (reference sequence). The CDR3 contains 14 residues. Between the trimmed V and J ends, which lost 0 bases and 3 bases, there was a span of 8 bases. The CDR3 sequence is CASSLSSAYTEAFF. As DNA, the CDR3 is TGTGCCAGCAGTTTATCCTCAGCTTACACTGAAGCTTTCTTT.

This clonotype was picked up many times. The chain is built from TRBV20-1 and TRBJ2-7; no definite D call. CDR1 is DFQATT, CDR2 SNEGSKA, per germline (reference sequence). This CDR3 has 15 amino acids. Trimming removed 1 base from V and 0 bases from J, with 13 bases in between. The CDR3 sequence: CSARAFLGNSYEQYF. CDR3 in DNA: TGCAGTGCTAGAGCCTTTTTGGGGAACTCCTACGAGCAGTACTTC.

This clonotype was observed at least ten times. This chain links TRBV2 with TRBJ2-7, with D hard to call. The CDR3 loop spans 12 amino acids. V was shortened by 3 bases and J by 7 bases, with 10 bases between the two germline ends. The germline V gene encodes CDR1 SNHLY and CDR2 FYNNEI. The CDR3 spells CASSDVPREQYF. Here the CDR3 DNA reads TGTGCCAGCAGTGATGTCCCGCGGGAGCAGTACTTC.

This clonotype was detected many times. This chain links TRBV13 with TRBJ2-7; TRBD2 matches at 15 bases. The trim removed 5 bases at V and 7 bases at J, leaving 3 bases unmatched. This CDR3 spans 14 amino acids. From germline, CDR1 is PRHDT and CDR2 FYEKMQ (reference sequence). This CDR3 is CASSPGTSGREQYF. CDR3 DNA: TGTGCCAGCAGCCCCGGGACTAGCGGGAGGGAGCAGTACTTC.

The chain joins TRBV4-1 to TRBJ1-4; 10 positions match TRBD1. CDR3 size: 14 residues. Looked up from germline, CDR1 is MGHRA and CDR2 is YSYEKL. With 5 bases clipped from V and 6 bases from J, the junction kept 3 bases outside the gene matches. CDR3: CASSTDRGDEKLFF. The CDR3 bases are TGCGCCAGCAGCACGGACAGGGGGGATGAAAAACTGTTTTTT.

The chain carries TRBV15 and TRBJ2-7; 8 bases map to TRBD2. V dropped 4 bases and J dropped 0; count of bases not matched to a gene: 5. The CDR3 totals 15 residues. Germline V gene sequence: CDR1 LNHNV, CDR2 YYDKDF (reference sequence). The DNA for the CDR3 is TGTGCCACCAGCATGTCGGGAGGGATCTCCTACGAGCAGTACTTC. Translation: CATSMSGGISYEQYF.

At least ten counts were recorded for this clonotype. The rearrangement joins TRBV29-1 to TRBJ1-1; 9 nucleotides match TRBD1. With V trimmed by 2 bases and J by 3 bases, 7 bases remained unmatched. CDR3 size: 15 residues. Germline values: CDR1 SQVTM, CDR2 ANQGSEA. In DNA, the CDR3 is TGCAGCGTTGAAACCCTGGACAGGGGTCACACTGAAGCTTTCTTT. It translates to CSVETLDRGHTEAFF.